This T cell receptor (beta chain) comes out of a study of blood T cell repertoires in COVID-19. At the level of the study: Sites across the United States, Italy and Spain contributed samples from acute and convalescent COVID-19. PBMCs, B-cell-depleted T cells, or T cells were the source of the cDNA or gDNA that made up the material.

Source study methods: It was from reference gene primer amplification that nucleated cell counts were estimated. Generated by immunoSEQ multiplex PCR, the TCRdb table keeps only in-frame clones and is missing some. V and J calls and clone size come straight from that table; D and trimming were deduced from the DNA. The table lists under 80,000 clones, approximately 89% of them singletons. The germline CDR1 and CDR2 sequences are MGHRA and YSYEKL. V was clipped by 2 bases and J by 4 bases, with 9 bases between them. This CDR3 is 14 amino acids long. The sample consisted of peripheral blood. This sequence joins TRBV4-1 and TRBJ2-1; D perhaps matches TRBD1 (5 bases). This sequence originates from a man in his sixties with acute or convalescent COVID-19. CDR3 in DNA: TGCGCCAGCAGCCAACAGCAGGGTTACAATGAGCAGTTCTTC. Protein: CASSQQQGYNEQFF.